The 9 T cell receptor beta chains listed next were all sequenced from one sample in a study of control samples from healthy donors and cancer patients (dated by TCRdb to about 2020). Receptor libraries were prepared by the immunoSEQ multiplex PCR assay. The table comes from immuneACCESS by way of TCRdb, which keeps in-frame sequences with V and J called. Part of the clones is missing from these tables; in studies checked, under half for an unresolved V gene and the rest for unknown reasons. The sample table lists just over 90,000 clones, more than 85% of them with a count of one. The ten largest account for roughly 1.3% of the sample. Sequenced input: blood. The receptors derive from a woman aged 50 to 60 in good health.

The rearrangement links TRBV6-5 to TRBJ1-2, with D hard to call. CDR3 size: 13 residues. Germline-derived CDR1 and CDR2 are MNHEY and SVGAGI. V lost 7 bases and J lost 8, with 17 bases in between. CDR3 in amino acids: CASTPNGLRGYTF. CDR3 DNA sequence: TGTGCCAGCACCCCTAACGGGTTGCGAGGCTACACCTTC.

The J gene is TRBJ2-5, the V gene TRBV19; 11 nucleotides align to TRBD2. Germline lookup yields CDR1 LNHDA and CDR2 SQIVND (reference sequence). The J segment lost 5 bases and the V segment lost 6 bases, leaving 11 bases of the junction unmatched. CDR3 size: 16 residues. The CDR3 spells CASRSVAGGPGETQYF. CDR3 DNA: TGTGCCAGTAGAAGCGTAGCGGGGGGGCCAGGGGAGACCCAGTACTTC.

The chain combines TRBV11-2 with TRBJ2-1; 12 bases line up with TRBD2. Trimming at V came to 4 bases and at J to 7 bases, leaving 11 bases not matched to a gene. The CDR3 runs to 17 residues. Germline assignment: CDR1 SGHAT and CDR2 FQNNGV. In nucleotides, the CDR3 is TGTGCCAGCAGCTCATCCCGGACTAGCGGGGCGGGGAATGAGCAGTTCTTC. The encoded protein is CASSSSRTSGAGNEQFF.

V usage is TRBV28 and J usage is TRBJ1-1; D remains ambiguous. The CDR3 loop spans 12 amino acids. The germline CDR1 and CDR2 sequences are MDHEN and SYDVKM. With 8 bases removed from V and 4 bases from J, the gap between germline ends came to 11 bases. CDR3 protein: CASGPMGTEAFF. The CDR3, as DNA: TGTGCCAGCGGCCCGATGGGCACTGAAGCTTTCTTT.

The rearrangement uses TRBV7-9 and TRBJ1-1; no firm D call. The length of the CDR3 is 18 residues. In germline, CDR1 is SEHNR, CDR2 FQNEAQ (reference sequence). Trimming cost V 0 bases and J 6 bases, with 23 bases left between them. CDR3 coding DNA: TGTGCCAGCAGCTTAGCCCGAGAACCCCAGGAGCTCTTACCTGAAGCTTTCTTT. Translating gives CASSLAREPQELLPEAFF.

This clone appeared a single time. The chain combines TRBV6-2 or TRBV6-3 with TRBJ2-7, with unresolved D. Trimming shortened V by 2 bases and J by 2 bases, and 4 bases separated the two germline ends. Germline CDR1 reads MNHEY; CDR2 reads SVGEGT. The CDR3 length is 12 residues. The CDR3 DNA reads TGTGCCAGCAGTTACCAGGCCTACGAGCAGTACTTC. Amino acid sequence: CASSYQAYEQYF.

The CDR3 DNA is TGTGCCAGCAGTTGGGTTATGAACACTGAAGCTTTCTTT. The encoded protein is CASSWVMNTEAFF. The V gene is TRBV28, the J gene TRBJ1-1; the D is unclear. The CDR3 covers 13 residues. V was clipped by 4 bases and J by 0 bases, with 6 bases between them. Germline values: CDR1 MDHEN, CDR2 SYDVKM.

V gene TRBV15 combines with J gene TRBJ2-1; D remains unclear. V lost 0 bases and J 10 bases, leaving 10 bases between the germline ends. Germline V CDR1 and CDR2: LNHNV, YYDKDF (reference sequence). CDR3 length: 13 amino acids. In DNA, the CDR3 is TGTGCCACCAGCAGAGATCGAAGGAACGAGCAGTTCTTC. This gives the protein CATSRDRRNEQFF.

This clone is a singleton in its sample. V is TRBV19 and J is TRBJ1-1; tentatively, D is TRBD1 (6 bases). V lost 2 bases and J 3 bases, leaving 7 bases between the germline ends. Germline V gives CDR1 LNHDA, CDR2 SQIVND (reference sequence). The CDR3 loop spans 13 amino acids. CDR3 sequence (DNA): TGTGCCAGTAGTATATGGGGGCACACTGAAGCTTTCTTT. It yields the protein CASSIWGHTEAFF.